This T cell receptor beta chain appears in the sequencing data of a study of identical twins. Carrying unique molecular identifiers, the cDNA also gained a universal primer site through template switching. From the 5' RACE reads, TCRdb called clonotypes with MiXCR, one entry per CDR3 protein. Of 250,000 or so distinct CDR3 sequences in the sample, approximately 8.3% were seen once. Each donor (without exception) was a healthy Caucasian. The same data also contributed to another study, on yellow fever vaccine responses in identical twins.

Specimen: CD8+ T cells sorted from blood. The receptor comes from a woman in her late teens or twenties in good health.

CDR3 sequence (DNA): TGTGCCAGCAGCGTAGGGAATCTACAAGAGACCCAGTACTTC. Amino acid sequence: CASSVGNLQETQYF. This chain links TRBV9 with TRBJ2-5, with unresolved D. Germline V gives CDR1 SGDLS, CDR2 YYNGEE. V was pared by 0 bases and J by 2 bases, with 8 bases between. This CDR3 comprises 14 residues.